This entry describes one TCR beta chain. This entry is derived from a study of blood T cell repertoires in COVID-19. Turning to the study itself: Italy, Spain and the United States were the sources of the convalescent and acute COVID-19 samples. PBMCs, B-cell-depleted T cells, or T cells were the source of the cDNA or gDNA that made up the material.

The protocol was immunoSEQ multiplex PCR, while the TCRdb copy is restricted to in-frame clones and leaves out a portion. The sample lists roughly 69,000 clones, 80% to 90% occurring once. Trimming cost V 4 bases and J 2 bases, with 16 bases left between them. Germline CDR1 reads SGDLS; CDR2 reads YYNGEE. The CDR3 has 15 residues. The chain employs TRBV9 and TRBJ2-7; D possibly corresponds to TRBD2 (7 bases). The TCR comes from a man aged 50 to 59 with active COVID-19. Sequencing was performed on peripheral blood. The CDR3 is CASSPLGGGPYEQYF. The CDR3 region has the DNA TGTGCCAGCAGCCCCCTTGGGGGGGGGCCCTACGAGCAGTACTTC.